These T cell receptor beta chains were read from a single sample in a study of cytomegalovirus exposure and HLA in healthy donors. The assay was immunoSEQ multiplex PCR, and TCRdb's table has in-frame clones only and misses some. The table includes fewer than 200,000 clones, 80% to 85% detected once. Sequencing input: PBMCs. These receptors all stem from a young woman in good health and CMV-seropositive. The CDR3 runs from the conserved cysteine through the conserved F or W. A D gene is named only where the DNA matches it firmly. Clone size appears in some rows only: once, few, many, or a class for an expanded clone.

TRBD2 TRBJ2-3 - TRBV2 TGTGCCAGCATCTCCCTTATTCCAGCGGGGACAGATACGCAGTATTTT CASISLIPAGTDTQYF
TRBD1 TRBJ1-6 - TRBV4-2 TGTGCCAGCAGCCAGACGGACAGGGGTCGTTCACCCCTCCACTTT CASSQTDRGRSPLHF
- TRBJ1-6 - TRBV19 TGTGCCAGTAGTACCTCGGCGGGGAGGAATTCACCCCTCCACTTT CASSTSAGRNSPLHF
- TRBJ2-7 - TRBV6-5 TGTGCCAGCAGTTACGGACGGGACAAATCCTACGAGCAGTACTTC CASSYGRDKSYEQYF
- TRBJ1-1 - TRBV15 TGTGCCACCAGCAGAGATCGGGGGGAGGGGGCTTTCTTT CATSRDRGEGAFF
- TRBJ2-5 - TRBV25-1 TGTGCCAGCAGTAAGGGACTGGATCAAGAGACCCAGTACTTC CASSKGLDQETQYF
TRBD1 TRBJ1-4 - TRBV13 TGTGCCAGCAGCTTAAGGGGGCCTAATGAAAAACTGTTTTTT CASSLRGPNEKLFF
TRBD1 TRBJ2-7 - TRBV6-1 TGTGCCAGCAGCCCCCGGGACAGGGGGTCCGAGCAGTACTTC CASSPRDRGSEQYF
- TRBJ2-5 - TRBV21-1 TGTGCCAGCAGCAAAAACACTAGCGGGACACAAGAGACCCAGTACTTC CASSKNTSGTQETQYF
- TRBJ1-3 - TRBV15 TGTGCCACCAGCAGAGATCTGAGTGGTGGAAACACCATATATTTT CATSRDLSGGNTIYF
- TRBJ2-7 - TRBV7-2 TGTGCCAGCAGCTTAGGAGCCAGGCAACACACCTACGAGCAGTACTTC CASSLGARQHTYEQYF
- TRBJ2-5 - TRBV4-1 TGCGCCAGCAGCCAAGATGGGGCAGACCAAGAGACCCAGTACTTC CASSQDGADQETQYF
- TRBJ1-5 - TRBV5-1 TGCGCCAGCAGCTTTGCGGGGGGCGGACAGCCCCAGCATTTT CASSFAGGGQPQHF
- TRBJ1-2 - TRBV6-1 TGTGCCGCCAGTACTCGAGCGGTTTCGAGTCAGACCTTC CAASTRAVSSQTF
TRBD2 TRBJ2-1 - TRBV7-8 TGTGCCAGCAGGCGGGGGGACCTCCCCTCATTCTACAATGAGCAGTTCTTC CASRRGDLPSFYNEQFF
- TRBJ2-5 - TRBV27 TGTGCCAGCAGTCTCAGAGGGCCCGGAGAGACCCAGTACTTC CASSLRGPGETQYF
TRBD1 TRBJ1-4 - TRBV27 TGTGCCAGCAGTTTCCGGACAGGGGTTGAAAAACTGTTTTTT CASSFRTGVEKLFF
- TRBJ1-1 - TRBV4-1 TGCGCCAGCAGCCAAGAGAGGGCCAAAGCTTTCTTT CASSQERAKAFF
TRBD1 TRBJ1-3 - TRBV2 TGTGCCAGCAGTGACAGGGGGATTGGAAACACCATATATTTT CASSDRGIGNTIYF
- TRBJ2-7 - TRBV2 TGTGCCAGGACCGCCGGGACTGTCAACCACGAGCAGTACTTC CARTAGTVNHEQYF
TRBD1 TRBJ2-1 once TRBV27 TGTGCCAGCAGTTTATCGGGGGGACAGGGGGCCCCATACCCCTACAATGAGCAGTTCTTC CASSLSGGQGAPYPYNEQFF
TRBD1 TRBJ2-3 - TRBV11-2 TGTGCCAGCAGCTCTGACTTAGGACAGGGCACAGATACGCAGTATTTT CASSSDLGQGTDTQYF
- TRBJ1-5 - TRBV19 TGTGCCAGTAGTCAGGGCGGTCAGCCCCAGCATTTT CASSQGGQPQHF
TRBD1 TRBJ2-2 - TRBV5-1 TGCGCCAGCAGACCTGGGACAGGGATGAACGGGGAGCTGTTTTTT CASRPGTGMNGELFF
TRBD1 TRBJ2-3 - TRBV27 TGTGCCAGCAGTTCAGGACAGGGATATACAGATACGCAGTATTTT CASSSGQGYTDTQYF
TRBD2 TRBJ2-3 - TRBV2 TGTGCCAGCAGTGAAGCGCGGGGGGGTAGCACAGATACGCAGTATTTT CASSEARGGSTDTQYF
TRBD2 TRBJ2-1 - TRBV2 TGTGCCAGCAGTCCAAGTGGGACTAGCGGGGTTTCTGAGCAGTTCTTC CASSPSGTSGVSEQFF
- TRBJ1-1 - TRBV9 TGTGCCAGCACCTTTCGGGGCGGGGACGGAACTGAAGCTTTCTTT CASTFRGGDGTEAFF
TRBD1 TRBJ1-2 - TRBV18 TGTGCCAGCTCAACGGGACAGAACTATGGCTACACCTTC CASSTGQNYGYTF
- TRBJ1-2 few TRBV4-2 TGTGCCAGCAGCCAAGATGCGAGGACAGACAACTATGGCTACACCTTC CASSQDARTDNYGYTF
- TRBJ1-1 - TRBV7-2 TGTGCCAGCAGCTTAGTGGCGACAACGAACACTGAAGCTTTCTTT CASSLVATTNTEAFF
- TRBJ1-6 few TRBV6-5 TGTGCCACAACAACGGCAGGGGCGGTCTCACCCCTCCACTTT CATTTAGAVSPLHF
TRBD1 TRBJ2-4 - TRBV14 TGTGCCAGCAGTCCGACAGGGGGCGTTCAGTACTTC CASSPTGGVQYF
TRBD2 TRBJ2-1 - TRBV19 TGTGCCAGTAGTATCGGGACTAGCGGCTACAATGAGCAGTTCTTC CASSIGTSGYNEQFF
- TRBJ1-5 - TRBV27 TGTGCCAGCGGCCAGGAACAGCCCCAGCATTTT CASGQEQPQHF
TRBD1 TRBJ1-1 - TRBV7-3 TGTGCCAGCAGCTCACAACCCTTACAGGGGTTGCGCACTGAAGCTTTCTTT CASSSQPLQGLRTEAFF
- TRBJ2-7 - TRBV11-2 TGTGCCAGCAGCTTTCCGGGTCCCTACGAGCAGTACTTC CASSFPGPYEQYF
TRBD1 TRBJ1-2 - TRBV19 TGTGCCAGTAGTATGGGACAGGGCCTCGGTGGCTACACCTTC CASSMGQGLGGYTF
- TRBJ1-2 - TRBV5-6 TGTGCCAGCAGCCTACCAGACAGATATGGCTACACCTTC CASSLPDRYGYTF
TRBD1 TRBJ2-7 - TRBV7-2 TGTGCCAGCAGCCGGGACAGAACCCACGACGAGCAGTACTTC CASSRDRTHDEQYF
- TRBJ2-7 - TRBV5-4 TGTGCCAGCAGCAGAGACGGGGGCTACGAGCAGTACTTC CASSRDGGYEQYF
- TRBJ2-6 - TRBV6-6 TGTGCCAGCAGTTACTCGGCTTCTGGGGCCAACGTCCTGACTTTC CASSYSASGANVLTF
- TRBJ1-2 - TRBV5-1 TGCGCCAGCAGCTCCGGACAGACTAACTATGGCTACACCTTC CASSSGQTNYGYTF
TRBD2 TRBJ2-3 - TRBV15 TGTGCCACCAGCTCCGGACTAGCGGGAGATCCAACTAGGGGAGGGGATACGCAGTATTTT CATSSGLAGDPTRGGDTQYF
- TRBJ1-1 - TRBV29-1 TGCAGCGTTGAAAGGGAAGCGGTGAACACTGAAGCTTTCTTT CSVEREAVNTEAFF